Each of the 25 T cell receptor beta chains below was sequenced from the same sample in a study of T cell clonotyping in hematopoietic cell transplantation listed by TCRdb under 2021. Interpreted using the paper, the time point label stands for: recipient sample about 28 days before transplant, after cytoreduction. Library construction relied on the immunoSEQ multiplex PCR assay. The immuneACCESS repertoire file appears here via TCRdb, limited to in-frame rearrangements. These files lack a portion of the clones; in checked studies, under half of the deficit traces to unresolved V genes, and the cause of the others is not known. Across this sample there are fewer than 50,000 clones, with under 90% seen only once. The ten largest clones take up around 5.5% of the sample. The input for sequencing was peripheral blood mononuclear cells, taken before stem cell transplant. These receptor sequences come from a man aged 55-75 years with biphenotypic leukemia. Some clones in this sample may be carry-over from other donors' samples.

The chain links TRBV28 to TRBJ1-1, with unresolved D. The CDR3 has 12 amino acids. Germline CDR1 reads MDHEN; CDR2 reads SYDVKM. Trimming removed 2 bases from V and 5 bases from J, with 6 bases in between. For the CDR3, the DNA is TGTGCCAGCAGTTTAAGTGTGACTGAAGCTTTCTTT. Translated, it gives CASSLSVTEAFF.

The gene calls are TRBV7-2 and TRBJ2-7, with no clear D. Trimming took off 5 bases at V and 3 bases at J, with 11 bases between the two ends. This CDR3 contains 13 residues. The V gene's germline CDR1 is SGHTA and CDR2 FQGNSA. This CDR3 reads CASSPSVVYEQYF. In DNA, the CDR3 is TGTGCCAGCAGCCCCAGTGTCGTCTACGAGCAGTACTTC. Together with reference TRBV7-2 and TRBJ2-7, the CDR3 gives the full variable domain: GAGVSQSPSNKVTEKGKDVELRCDPISGHTALYWYRQSLGQGLEFLIYFQGNSAPDKSGLPSDRFSAERTGGSVSTLTIQRTQQEDSAVYLCASSPSVVYEQYFGPGTRLTVT.

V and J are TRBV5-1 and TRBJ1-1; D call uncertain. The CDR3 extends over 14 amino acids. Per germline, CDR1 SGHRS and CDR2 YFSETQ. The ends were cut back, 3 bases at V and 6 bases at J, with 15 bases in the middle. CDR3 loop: CASSSGLRVSEAFF. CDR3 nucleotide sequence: TGCGCCAGCAGCTCGGGCCTTCGAGTTTCTGAAGCTTTCTTT.

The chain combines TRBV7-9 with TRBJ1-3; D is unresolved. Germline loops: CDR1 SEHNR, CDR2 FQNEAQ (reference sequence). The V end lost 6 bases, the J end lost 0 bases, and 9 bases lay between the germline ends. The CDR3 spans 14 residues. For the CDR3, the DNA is TGTGCCAGCAGTTTTCAAACCTCTGGAAACACCATATATTTT. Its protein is CASSFQTSGNTIYF.

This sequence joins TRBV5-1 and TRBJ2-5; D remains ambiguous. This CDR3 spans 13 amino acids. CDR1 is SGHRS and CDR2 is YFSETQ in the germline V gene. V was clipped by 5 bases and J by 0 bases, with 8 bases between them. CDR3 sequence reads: CASRLSNQETQYF. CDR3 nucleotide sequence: TGCGCCAGCAGGCTCAGTAACCAAGAGACCCAGTACTTC.

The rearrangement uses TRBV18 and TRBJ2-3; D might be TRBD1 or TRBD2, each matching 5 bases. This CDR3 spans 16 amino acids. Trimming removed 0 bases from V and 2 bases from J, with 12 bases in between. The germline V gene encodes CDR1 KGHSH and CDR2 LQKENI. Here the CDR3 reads CASSPPVSGTTDTQYF. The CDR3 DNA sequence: TGTGCCAGCTCACCACCGGTCTCAGGGACCACAGATACGCAGTATTTT.

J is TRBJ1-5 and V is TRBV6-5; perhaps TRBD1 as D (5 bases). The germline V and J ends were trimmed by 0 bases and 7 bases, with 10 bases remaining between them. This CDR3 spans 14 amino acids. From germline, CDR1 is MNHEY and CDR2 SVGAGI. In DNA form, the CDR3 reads TGTGCCAGCAGTTACTCGGGGGGTTCGCAGCCCCAGCATTTT. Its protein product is CASSYSGGSQPQHF.

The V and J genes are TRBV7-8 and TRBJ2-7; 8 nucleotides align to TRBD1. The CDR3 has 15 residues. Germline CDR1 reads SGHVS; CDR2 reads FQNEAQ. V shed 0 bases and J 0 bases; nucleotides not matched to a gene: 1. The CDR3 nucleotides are TGTGCCAGCAGCTTAGCAGGGACAGGCTCCTACGAGCAGTACTTC. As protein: CASSLAGTGSYEQYF. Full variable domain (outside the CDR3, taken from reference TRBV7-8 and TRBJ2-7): GAGVSQSPRYKVAKRGQDVALRCDPISGHVSLFWYQQALGQGPEFLTYFQNEAQLDKSGLPSDRFFAERPEGSVSTLKIQRTQQEDSAVYLCASSLAGTGSYEQYFGPGTRLTVT.

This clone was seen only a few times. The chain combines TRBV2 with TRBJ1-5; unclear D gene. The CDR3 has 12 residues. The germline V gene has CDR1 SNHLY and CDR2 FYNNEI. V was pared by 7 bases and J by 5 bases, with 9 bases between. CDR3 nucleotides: TGTGCCAGCACGGACGGGGATCAGCCCCAGCATTTT. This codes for CASTDGDQPQHF.

The CDR3 DNA is TGCGCCAGCAGCTCCGGCGGGACGGAAATAAACACTGAAGCTTTCTTT. Protein sequence: CASSSGGTEINTEAFF. The chain employs TRBV5-1 and TRBJ1-1; D might be TRBD1 (5 bases). Trimming removed 3 bases from V and 2 bases from J, with 17 bases in between. The CDR3 totals 16 residues. Germline V gene lookup returns CDR1 SGHRS and CDR2 YFSETQ.

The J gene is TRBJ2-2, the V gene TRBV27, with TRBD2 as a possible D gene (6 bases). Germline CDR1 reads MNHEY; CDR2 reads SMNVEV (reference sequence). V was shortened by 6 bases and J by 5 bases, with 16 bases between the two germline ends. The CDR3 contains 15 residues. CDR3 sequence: CASSPGGVETGELFF. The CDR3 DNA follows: TGTGCCAGCAGCCCCGGAGGGGTGGAGACCGGGGAGCTGTTTTTT.

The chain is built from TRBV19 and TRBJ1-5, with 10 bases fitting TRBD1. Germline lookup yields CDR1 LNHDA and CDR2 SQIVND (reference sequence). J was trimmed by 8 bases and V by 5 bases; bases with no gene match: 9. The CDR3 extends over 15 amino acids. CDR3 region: CASSPPSDRGEPQHF. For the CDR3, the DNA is TGTGCCAGTAGTCCCCCCTCGGACAGGGGGGAGCCCCAGCATTTT.

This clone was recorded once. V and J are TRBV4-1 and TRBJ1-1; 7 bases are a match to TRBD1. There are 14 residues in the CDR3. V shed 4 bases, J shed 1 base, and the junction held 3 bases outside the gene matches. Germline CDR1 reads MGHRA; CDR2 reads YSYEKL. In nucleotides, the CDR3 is TGCGCCAGCAGCCCGACAGGGCCGAACACTGAAGCTTTCTTT. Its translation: CASSPTGPNTEAFF.

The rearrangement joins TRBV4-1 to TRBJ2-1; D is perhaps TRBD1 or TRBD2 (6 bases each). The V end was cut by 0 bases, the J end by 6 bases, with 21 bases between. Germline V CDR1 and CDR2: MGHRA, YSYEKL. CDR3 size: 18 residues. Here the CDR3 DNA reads TGCGCCAGCAGCCAAGAAAGGGGGGCTAGCGCGATCCCCAATGAGCAGTTCTTC. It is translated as CASSQERGASAIPNEQFF.

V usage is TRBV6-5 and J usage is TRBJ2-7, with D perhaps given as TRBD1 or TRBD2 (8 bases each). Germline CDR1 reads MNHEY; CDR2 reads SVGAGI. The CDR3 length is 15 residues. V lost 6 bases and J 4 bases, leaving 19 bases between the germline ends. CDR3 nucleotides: TGTGCCAGCAGCCGGGACAGGTCGGGAGGGTACGAGCAGTACTTC. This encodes CASSRDRSGGYEQYF.

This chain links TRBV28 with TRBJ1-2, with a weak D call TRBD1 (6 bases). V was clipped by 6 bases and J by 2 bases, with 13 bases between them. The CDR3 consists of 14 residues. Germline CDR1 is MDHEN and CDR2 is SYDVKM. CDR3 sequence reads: CASRRGQTNYGYTF. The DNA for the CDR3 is TGTGCCAGCAGAAGAGGACAGACGAACTATGGCTACACCTTC.

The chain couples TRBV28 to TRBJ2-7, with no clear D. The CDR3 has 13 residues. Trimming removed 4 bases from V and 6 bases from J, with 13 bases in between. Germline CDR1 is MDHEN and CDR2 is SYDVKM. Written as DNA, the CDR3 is TGTGCCAGCAGTTCGATCCCGCTGGCCGAGCAGTACTTC. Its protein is CASSSIPLAEQYF.

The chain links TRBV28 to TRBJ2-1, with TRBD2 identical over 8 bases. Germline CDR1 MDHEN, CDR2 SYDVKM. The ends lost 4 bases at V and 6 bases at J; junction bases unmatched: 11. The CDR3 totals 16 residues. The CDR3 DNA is TGTGCCAGCAGTTCCTTTAGCGGGATACGGGGCAATGAGCAGTTCTTC. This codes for CASSSFSGIRGNEQFF.

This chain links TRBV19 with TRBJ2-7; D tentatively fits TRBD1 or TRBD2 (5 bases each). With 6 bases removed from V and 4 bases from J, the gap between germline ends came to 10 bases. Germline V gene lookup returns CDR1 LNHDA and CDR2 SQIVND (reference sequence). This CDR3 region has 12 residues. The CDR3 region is CASRGEEYEQYF. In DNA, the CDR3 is TGTGCCAGTAGGGGGGAAGAATACGAGCAGTACTTC.

DNA of the CDR3: TGTGCCAGCACCCGAGGGGTCGGCAATCAGCCCCAGCATTTT. Protein: CASTRGVGNQPQHF. The chain couples TRBV28 to TRBJ1-5, with D perhaps matching TRBD1 (5 bases). Trimming cost V 7 bases and J 2 bases, with 12 bases left between them. In germline, CDR1 is MDHEN, CDR2 SYDVKM. The CDR3 is made up of 14 amino acids.

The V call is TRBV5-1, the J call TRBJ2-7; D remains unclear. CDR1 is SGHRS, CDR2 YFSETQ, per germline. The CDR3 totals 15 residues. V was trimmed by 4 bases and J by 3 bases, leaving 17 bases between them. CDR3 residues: CASSPNPGGSYEQYF. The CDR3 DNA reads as TGCGCCAGCAGCCCGAACCCCGGCGGCAGCTACGAGCAGTACTTC.

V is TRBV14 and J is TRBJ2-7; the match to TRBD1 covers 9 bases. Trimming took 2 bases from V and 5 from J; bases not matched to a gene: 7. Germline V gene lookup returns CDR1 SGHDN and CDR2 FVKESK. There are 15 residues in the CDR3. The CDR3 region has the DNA TGTGCCAGCAGCCAACTCGGGACAGGGTCTGACGAGCAGTACTTC. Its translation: CASSQLGTGSDEQYF. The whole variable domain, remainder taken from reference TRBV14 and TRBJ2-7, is EAGVTQFPSHSVIEKGQTVTLRCDPISGHDNLYWYRRVMGKEIKFLLHFVKESKQDESGMPNNRFLAERTGGTYSTLKVQPAELEDSGVYFCASSQLGTGSDEQYFGPGTRLTVT.

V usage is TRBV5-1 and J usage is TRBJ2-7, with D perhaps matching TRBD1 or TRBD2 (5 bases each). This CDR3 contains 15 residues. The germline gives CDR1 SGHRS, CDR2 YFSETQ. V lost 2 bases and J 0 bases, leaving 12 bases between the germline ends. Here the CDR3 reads CASSFGLGTSYEQYF. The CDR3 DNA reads TGCGCCAGCAGCTTCGGTCTCGGGACCTCCTACGAGCAGTACTTC.

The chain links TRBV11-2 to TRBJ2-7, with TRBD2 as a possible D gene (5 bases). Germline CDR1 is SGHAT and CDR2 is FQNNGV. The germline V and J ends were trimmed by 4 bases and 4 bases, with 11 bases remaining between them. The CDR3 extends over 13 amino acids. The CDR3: CASSSRQRYEQYF. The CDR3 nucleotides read TGTGCCAGCAGCTCCCGGCAGCGGTACGAGCAGTACTTC. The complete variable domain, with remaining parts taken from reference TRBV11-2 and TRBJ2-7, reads EAGVAQSPRYKIIEKRQSVAFWCNPISGHATLYWYQQILGQGPKLLIQFQNNGVVDDSQLPKDRFSAERLKGVDSTLKIQPAKLEDSAVYLCASSSRQRYEQYFGPGTRLTVT.

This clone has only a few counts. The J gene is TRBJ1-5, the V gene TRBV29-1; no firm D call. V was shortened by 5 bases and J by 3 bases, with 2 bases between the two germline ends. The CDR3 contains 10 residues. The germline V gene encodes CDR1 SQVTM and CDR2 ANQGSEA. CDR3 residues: CSVFNQPQHF. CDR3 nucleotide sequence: TGCAGCGTTTTCAATCAGCCCCAGCATTTT.